These 25 T cell receptor beta chains originate from one sample sequenced in a study of T cells after posttransplantation cyclophosphamide. Sampled 1 year posttransplant, controls received myeloablative marrow transplants, methotrexate and a calcineurin inhibitor. TCRdb's copy holds only in-frame clones and misses some; the assay was immunoSEQ multiplex PCR. The data hold some 5,000 clones, with roughly four fifths observed a single time. This material consisted of PBMCs, taken after an allogeneic stem cell transplant with a calcineurin inhibitor and methotrexate. The receptors here all came from a male patient aged 40-50 years who received an allogeneic stem cell transplant from an unrelated donor, was CMV-positive, and had chronic GVHD only. The T cells may come from the graft donor.

This chain uses TRBV2 with TRBJ1-5; 7 nucleotides agree with TRBD1. CDR3 length equals 15 residues. The germline gives CDR1 SNHLY, CDR2 FYNNEI. V lost 8 bases and J lost 0; bases outside the gene matches: 7. CDR3 coding DNA: TGTGCCAGCCGGGACAGTGATTATAGCAATCAGCCCCAGCATTTT. Its protein is CASRDSDYSNQPQHF.

The chain joins TRBV11-2 to TRBJ2-7; 8 nucleotides align to TRBD2. V dropped 4 bases and J dropped 2; count of bases not matched to a gene: 4. CDR1 is SGHAT and CDR2 is FQNNGV in the germline V gene. The CDR3 runs 14 residues. CDR3 sequence reads: CASSSLGRAYEQYF. The CDR3 bases are TGTGCCAGCAGCTCCCTCGGGAGGGCCTACGAGCAGTACTTC.

The rearrangement joins TRBV7-8 to TRBJ1-4; possible D gene TRBD1, 6 bases. V was cut by 3 bases and J by 8 bases, with 10 bases left in between. CDR1 SGHVS and CDR2 FQNEAQ come from the germline V gene. The CDR3 contains 13 residues. The CDR3 sequence is CASSLGTQEKLFF. CDR3 DNA sequence: TGTGCCAGCAGCTTGGGGACACAGGAAAAACTGTTTTTT.

V is TRBV5-1 and J is TRBJ2-1, with D hard to call. This CDR3 comprises 13 residues. Germline V lookup: CDR1 SGHRS, CDR2 YFSETQ. Between the trimmed V and J ends, which lost 0 bases and 5 bases, there was a span of 6 bases. The CDR3 DNA sequence: TGCGCCAGCAGCTTGGACTACCACAATGAGCAGTTCTTC. Encoded protein: CASSLDYHNEQFF.

The rearrangement links TRBV5-4 to TRBJ2-2; 10 bases are a match to TRBD2. V lost 3 bases and J lost 8; bases outside the gene matches: 10. The CDR3 covers 16 residues. The germline gives CDR1 SGHNT, CDR2 YYREEE (reference sequence). This chain's CDR3 is CASSSRLAGVSGELFF. CDR3 nucleotides: TGTGCCAGCAGCTCACGACTAGCGGGCGTATCGGGGGAGCTGTTTTTT. Combining the CDR3 with reference TRBV5-4 and TRBJ2-2 gives the whole variable domain ETGVTQSPTHLIKTRGQQVTLRCSSQSGHNTVSWYQQALGQGPQFIFQYYREEENGRGNFPPRFSGLQFPNYSSELNVNALELDDSALYLCASSSRLAGVSGELFFGEGSRLTVL.

The chain has TRBV2 and TRBJ1-1; D is uncertain. Trimming took 3 bases from V and 5 from J, leaving 19 bases between them. The germline gives CDR1 SNHLY, CDR2 FYNNEI. The CDR3 has 16 amino acids. CDR3: CASSDFPTGRKTEAFF. CDR3 DNA: TGTGCCAGCAGTGATTTTCCCACCGGGAGAAAAACTGAAGCTTTCTTT.

The chain uses TRBV2 and TRBJ2-1, with 8 nucleotides matching TRBD1. CDR1 SNHLY and CDR2 FYNNEI come from the germline V gene. The CDR3 is made up of 13 amino acids. Trimming at V came to 11 bases and at J to 8 bases, leaving 11 bases not matched to a gene. The CDR3 is CAGDWTGIDEQFF. CDR3 coding DNA: TGTGCCGGAGATTGGACAGGGATCGATGAGCAGTTCTTC.

This sequence joins TRBV27 and TRBJ1-5; tentative D call: TRBD1 (6 bases). Per germline, CDR1 MNHEY and CDR2 SMNVEV (reference sequence). This CDR3 has 14 amino acids. V was pared by 2 bases and J by 1 base, with 6 bases between. The CDR3 sequence is CASSLQGSNQPQHF. As DNA, the CDR3 is TGTGCCAGCAGTTTACAGGGGAGCAATCAGCCCCAGCATTTT.

This rearrangement joins TRBV9 to TRBJ1-1; a possible D gene is TRBD1 (5 bases). Germline values: CDR1 SGDLS, CDR2 YYNGEE. The germline V and J ends were trimmed by 0 bases and 5 bases, with 14 bases remaining between them. The CDR3 covers 15 residues. CDR3 coding DNA: TGTGCCAGCAGCGTAGATGACAGTCTGGGGACTGAAGCTTTCTTT. The encoded protein is CASSVDDSLGTEAFF.

This rearrangement joins TRBV7-6 to TRBJ1-5; weak D call: TRBD1 (5 bases). From germline, CDR1 is SGHVS and CDR2 FNYEAQ. V was clipped by 5 bases and J by 9 bases, with 14 bases between them. The CDR3 runs 13 residues. As DNA, the CDR3 is TGTGCCAGCAGCCTGGGGGGGTCGCGGCCCCAGCATTTT. This sequence encodes CASSLGGSRPQHF.

This clone has just a few counts. The sample holds other DNA sequences that translate to the same CDR3. V gene TRBV5-1 combines with J gene TRBJ2-1, with D unresolved. Germline CDR1 SGHRS, CDR2 YFSETQ. The CDR3 spans 13 residues. V was trimmed by 2 bases and J by 3 bases, leaving 6 bases between them. CDR3 in DNA: TGCGCCAGCAGCTTAAACGGCTACAATGAGCAGTTCTTC. This gives the protein CASSLNGYNEQFF.

V gene TRBV2 combines with J gene TRBJ2-7; possible D gene TRBD1, 6 bases. The CDR3 contains 16 residues. Germline V gene lookup returns CDR1 SNHLY and CDR2 FYNNEI. V gave up 7 bases and J gave up 0 bases, with 19 bases separating them. The DNA for the CDR3 is TGTGCCAGCATTTGGGACAAGTTCTCTAGCTCCTACGAGCAGTACTTC. Amino acids: CASIWDKFSSSYEQYF.

This clone was picked up a small number of times. The CDR3 coding sequence is TGTGCCAGCAGACGGGACAGGGCGTCTGAAGCTTTCTTT. Encoded protein: CASRRDRASEAFF. The rearrangement uses TRBV6-5 and TRBJ1-1; 9 bases match TRBD1. V lost 6 bases, J lost 6 bases, and 5 bases stayed unmatched. Germline V CDR1 and CDR2: MNHEY, SVGAGI. The CDR3 is made up of 13 amino acids.

The chain links TRBV5-6 to TRBJ2-5; 9 positions match TRBD2. The J call is uncertain, as TRBJ2-7 better fits the DNA end. The germline gives CDR1 SGHDT, CDR2 YYEEEE. CDR3 length equals 15 residues. The CDR3 DNA reads TGTGCCAGCAGCTTAGGGGAGGCGGGAGGGCACGAGCAGTACTTC. Protein product: CASSLGEAGGHEQYF.

The J gene is TRBJ2-7, the V gene TRBV29-1; 10 bases line up with TRBD2. Germline CDR1 and CDR2: SQVTM and ANQGSEA. The length of the CDR3 is 14 residues. V shed 5 bases, J shed 4 bases, and the junction held 8 bases outside the gene matches. CDR3 in DNA: TGCAGCGTTAGGGCTAGCGGGAGTAGGTACGAGCAGTACTTC. Residues: CSVRASGSRYEQYF.

The rearrangement links TRBV11-3 to TRBJ2-7; possible D gene TRBD2, 5 bases. The CDR3 consists of 20 residues. Germline CDR1 and CDR2: SGHNT and YENEEA. V was pared by 1 base and J by 3 bases, with 28 bases between. The CDR3 region is CASSLAMLAAQRRLNYEQYF. DNA of the CDR3: TGTGCCAGCAGCTTAGCCATGTTAGCCGCCCAAAGGAGACTAAACTACGAGCAGTACTTC.

This chain links TRBV7-2 with TRBJ1-1, with D maybe TRBD1 (5 bases). Germline values: CDR1 SGHTA, CDR2 FQGNSA. The V gene lost 5 bases and the J gene lost 4 bases, with 14 bases spanning the gap. The CDR3 extends over 14 amino acids. The CDR3 sequence is CASSPQVGPTEAFF. The CDR3 DNA reads TGTGCCAGCAGCCCACAGGTGGGGCCCACTGAAGCTTTCTTT.

The chain links TRBV15 to TRBJ2-2; the D gene is possibly TRBD2 (6 bases). CDR3 length: 14 amino acids. The germline V gene encodes CDR1 LNHNV and CDR2 YYDKDF (reference sequence). V was shortened by 3 bases and J by 4 bases, with 9 bases between the two germline ends. This CDR3 is CATSSGSGTGELFF. The DNA of the CDR3 is TGTGCCACCAGCAGCGGGAGTGGCACCGGGGAGCTGTTTTTT.

The chain couples TRBV2 to TRBJ2-5; D is uncertain. Germline assignment: CDR1 SNHLY and CDR2 FYNNEI. The CDR3 runs to 14 residues. Trimming left V 8 bases short and J 5 bases short, with 18 bases between. The CDR3 region is CASWMPLQVETQYF. As DNA, the CDR3 is TGTGCCAGCTGGATGCCCCTCCAGGTGGAGACCCAGTACTTC.

V and J are TRBV5-1 and TRBJ2-1; 11 nucleotides line up with TRBD2. The CDR3 contains 17 residues. V lost 0 bases to trimming and J lost 0 bases; unmatched junction nucleotides: 2. Germline-derived CDR1 and CDR2 are SGHRS and YFSETQ. The CDR3 DNA is TGCGCCAGCAGCTTGGTGCTAGCGGGAGGCTCCTACAATGAGCAGTTCTTC. Translated: CASSLVLAGGSYNEQFF.

The V and J genes are TRBV30 and TRBJ2-5, with 14 bases lining up with TRBD2. Trimming removed 5 bases from V and 2 bases from J; junction bases left unmatched: 10. CDR3 size: 17 residues. The germline V gene encodes CDR1 GTSNPN and CDR2 SVGIG (reference sequence). The CDR3 is CAWVAGLAGAGQETQYF. The CDR3 DNA follows: TGTGCCTGGGTAGCGGGACTAGCGGGAGCAGGTCAAGAGACCCAGTACTTC.

This rearrangement joins TRBV21-1 to TRBJ2-3; TRBD1, the table's D call, was not compared with the DNA. TRBV21-1 is tagged as a pseudogene. The CDR3 has 20 amino acids. The CDR3 bases are TGTGCCAGCAGCAACTCCTCCTGGGACAGGGGCCTTACTAGCACAGATACGCAGTATTTT. This codes for CASSNSSWDRGLTSTDTQYF.

The rearrangement joins TRBV2 to TRBJ2-5, with 9 bases matching TRBD2. This CDR3 region has 14 residues. In germline, CDR1 is SNHLY, CDR2 FYNNEI. J was trimmed by 0 bases and V by 7 bases; bases with no gene match: 3. CDR3 in amino acids: CASKGLANQETQYF. The CDR3 bases are TGTGCCAGCAAAGGACTAGCGAACCAAGAGACCCAGTACTTC.

There are a few counts of this clone. This chain connects TRBV6-4 to TRBJ1-6; D ambiguous. Germline V gene sequence: CDR1 MRHNA, CDR2 SNTAGT. The CDR3 runs to 13 residues. V gave up 2 bases and J gave up 8 bases, with 7 bases separating them. The CDR3 DNA sequence: TGTGCCAGCAGTGACGGTCAGGATTCACCCCTCCACTTT. It is translated as CASSDGQDSPLHF.

The chain is built from TRBV4-2 and TRBJ2-7; no reliable D call. This CDR3 has 15 amino acids. Trimming took 0 bases from V and 0 from J, leaving 9 bases between them. The germline V gene has CDR1 LGHNA and CDR2 YNFKEQ. The CDR3 DNA sequence: TGTGCCAGCAGCCAAGAGAAAGCCTTCTCCTACGAGCAGTACTTC. Amino acids: CASSQEKAFSYEQYF.